The next 27 T cell receptor beta chains were all read from a single sample in a study of shared clonotypes between healthy human individuals. Some clones are missing from TCRdb's copy, which holds only in-frame ones; the method was immunoSEQ multiplex PCR. The repertoire holds about 520,000 clones, with more than 95% as singletons. The sequenced material came from naive CD4+ T cells sorted from blood. Subset of the sample: CD45RA+ positively selected. All receptors derive from a woman in her twenties or thirties in good health.

The chain carries TRBV5-1 and TRBJ2-7; TRBD2 matches at 8 bases. This CDR3 is 16 amino acids long. Looked up from germline, CDR1 is SGHRS and CDR2 is YFSETQ. The V gene end was trimmed by 0 bases and the J gene end by 2 bases; junction bases not matched to a gene: 7. CDR3: CASSLGSGLVTYEQYF. The CDR3 DNA reads TGCGCCAGCAGCTTGGGGTCGGGACTAGTAACCTACGAGCAGTACTTC.

V gene TRBV6-5 combines with J gene TRBJ2-5; D remains ambiguous. CDR1 and CDR2 (germline): MNHEY, SVGAGI. Trimming left V 2 bases short and J 6 bases short, with 10 bases between. CDR3 size: 13 residues. Here the CDR3 reads CASSYHGLKTQYF. The CDR3 bases are TGTGCCAGCAGTTACCACGGCCTGAAGACCCAGTACTTC.

This clone came up a few times. This chain joins TRBV7-9 and TRBJ1-2, with D possibly TRBD1 on 6 matching bases. Between the trimmed V and J ends, which lost 5 bases and 4 bases, there was a span of 20 bases. The CDR3 runs to 16 residues. Germline values: CDR1 SEHNR, CDR2 FQNEAQ (reference sequence). In DNA form, the CDR3 reads TGTGCCAGCAGCCCCGAGTTTGGGACACAACTCTATGGCTACACCTTC. Protein: CASSPEFGTQLYGYTF.

The chain couples TRBV19 to TRBJ2-5; 8 bases are shared with TRBD2. The DNA end is a closer match to TRBJ2-7, so the J assignment may be wrong. CDR3 length: 14 residues. Germline V lookup: CDR1 LNHDA, CDR2 SQIVND (reference sequence). DNA for the CDR3: TGTGCCAGTAGAAGCATAGCGGGAAATTACGAGCAGTACTTC. Protein: CASRSIAGNYEQYF.

This chain connects TRBV5-1 to TRBJ2-7; TRBD2 matches 7 bases. Germline V gene data show CDR1 as SGHRS and CDR2 as YFSETQ. V lost 7 bases, J lost 4 bases, and 11 bases stayed unmatched. This CDR3 is built from 14 residues. This CDR3 is CASAPAAGRYEQYF. The CDR3 nucleotides are TGCGCCAGCGCCCCGGCAGCGGGAAGGTACGAGCAGTACTTC.

This rearrangement joins TRBV5-8 to TRBJ1-5; D is unclear. This CDR3 comprises 13 residues. Deletions cut 0 bases from V and 7 bases from J, with 8 bases between. Germline CDR1 SGHTS, CDR2 YDEGEE. CDR3 sequence reads: CASSLVEGQPQHF. The CDR3 coding sequence is TGTGCCAGCAGCTTGGTCGAAGGGCAGCCCCAGCATTTT.

The chain uses TRBV27 and TRBJ1-1, with TRBD1 as a possible D gene (5 bases). Germline CDR1 is MNHEY and CDR2 is SMNVEV (reference sequence). Trimming took off 5 bases at V and 5 bases at J, with 12 bases between the two ends. The CDR3 extends over 13 amino acids. CDR3 in DNA: TGTGCCAGCAGTCTGTTTTGGGGGACTGAAGCTTTCTTT. Amino acids: CASSLFWGTEAFF.

This clone was found a few times. The chain couples TRBV28 to TRBJ2-1; TRBD1 agrees at 7 bases. The CDR3 totals 12 residues. V lost 6 bases, J lost 8 bases, and 4 bases stayed unmatched. Germline V CDR1 and CDR2: MDHEN, SYDVKM. This chain's CDR3 is CASRLQGHEQFF. The CDR3 DNA follows: TGTGCCAGCAGGTTACAGGGGCATGAGCAGTTCTTC.

This rearrangement joins TRBV10-3 to TRBJ2-3, with 7 bases lining up with TRBD2. V shed 7 bases and J 0 bases; nucleotides not matched to a gene: 4. The germline V gene has CDR1 ENHRY and CDR2 SYGVKD. The CDR3 has 14 residues. As DNA, the CDR3 is TGTGCCATCACCAGCGGGACTAGCACAGATACGCAGTATTTT. This sequence encodes CAITSGTSTDTQYF.

This chain connects TRBV11-3 to TRBJ2-3; 8 bases are a match to TRBD2. The junction had 7 bases not matched to a gene; V was cut back by 5 bases and J by 6 bases. The length of the CDR3 is 14 residues. Germline V lookup: CDR1 SGHNT, CDR2 YENEEA. CDR3 loop: CASSPGTSGDTQYF. The CDR3 nucleotides are TGTGCCAGCAGCCCGGGGACTAGTGGGGATACGCAGTATTTT.

This chain connects TRBV5-1 to TRBJ1-2; 7 bases agree with TRBD1. Trimming took 3 bases from V and 0 from J; bases not matched to a gene: 2. The CDR3 loop spans 14 amino acids. From germline, CDR1 is SGHRS and CDR2 YFSETQ. The CDR3 loop is CASSSTGPNYGYTF. In DNA form, the CDR3 reads TGCGCCAGCAGCTCGACAGGGCCTAACTATGGCTACACCTTC.

This chain joins TRBV27 and TRBJ2-7; 11 nucleotides align to TRBD1. This CDR3 contains 15 residues. The junction had 9 bases not matched to a gene; V was cut back by 4 bases and J by 7 bases. Germline V gene sequence: CDR1 MNHEY, CDR2 SMNVEV (reference sequence). CDR3 in amino acids: CASSSSGQGAQEQYF. The CDR3, as DNA: TGTGCCAGCAGTTCCTCCGGACAGGGGGCCCAAGAGCAGTACTTC.

The chain uses TRBV28 and TRBJ2-7, with 7 bases identical to TRBD1. Germline V gene data show CDR1 as MDHEN and CDR2 as SYDVKM. This CDR3 comprises 17 residues. J was trimmed by 4 bases and V by 6 bases; bases with no gene match: 18. The CDR3 DNA reads TGTGCCAGCAGCCTACCCCACCTGGACAGGACGAGTTACGAGCAGTACTTC. This sequence encodes CASSLPHLDRTSYEQYF.

This sequence joins TRBV30 and TRBJ2-1, with D perhaps matching TRBD2 (6 bases). CDR1 and CDR2 (germline): GTSNPN, SVGIG (reference sequence). CDR3 length: 13 residues. The V gene lost 4 bases and the J gene lost 5 bases, with 12 bases spanning the gap. CDR3 in DNA: TGTGCCTGGACGGGGCGGGAAAACAATGAGCAGTTCTTC. Its translation: CAWTGRENNEQFF.

The chain combines TRBV7-9 with TRBJ2-7; 10 nucleotides match TRBD1. Germline V CDR1 and CDR2: SEHNR, FQNEAQ (reference sequence). The CDR3 has 15 amino acids. V dropped 0 bases and J dropped 5; count of bases not matched to a gene: 4. The CDR3: CASSLAGTGENEQYF. The DNA for the CDR3 is TGTGCCAGCAGCTTAGCAGGGACAGGGGAAAACGAGCAGTACTTC.

The chain combines TRBV5-1 with TRBJ1-2; possible D gene TRBD1, 6 bases. CDR1 SGHRS and CDR2 YFSETQ come from the germline V gene. The V end lost 4 bases, the J end lost 3 bases, and 10 bases lay between the germline ends. The CDR3 is 13 amino acids. The CDR3 reads CASSQQGDYGYTF. CDR3 nucleotides: TGCGCCAGCAGCCAACAGGGTGACTATGGCTACACCTTC.

The chain links TRBV14 to TRBJ1-1; TRBD1 is a possible D gene (5 bases). This CDR3 has 13 residues. Germline V CDR1 and CDR2: SGHDN, FVKESK. Between the trimmed V and J ends, which lost 4 bases and 1 base, there was a span of 7 bases. This chain's CDR3 is CASSLQGNTEAFF. The CDR3 DNA reads TGTGCCAGCAGCCTTCAGGGGAACACTGAAGCTTTCTTT.

The rearrangement joins TRBV27 to TRBJ2-5; D is undetermined. Between the trimmed V and J ends, which lost 1 base and 1 base, there was a span of 4 bases. This CDR3 region has 13 residues. Germline CDR1 MNHEY, CDR2 SMNVEV (reference sequence). The CDR3 DNA reads TGTGCCAGCAGTTTATACGGCCAAGAGACCCAGTACTTC. Translation: CASSLYGQETQYF.

This chain connects TRBV28 to TRBJ2-5, with 12 bases identical to TRBD2. CDR1 MDHEN and CDR2 SYDVKM come from the germline V gene. The J segment lost 3 bases and the V segment lost 5 bases, leaving 13 bases of the junction unmatched. The length of the CDR3 is 18 residues. CDR3 in DNA: TGTGCCAGCAGTCCGGGACTAGCGGGTATATGGGGGAAAGAGACCCAGTACTTC. This sequence encodes CASSPGLAGIWGKETQYF.

This sequence joins TRBV25-1 and TRBJ2-5; TRBD1 might be the D (6 bases). This CDR3 spans 14 amino acids. V was pared by 5 bases and J by 5 bases, with 15 bases between. In germline, CDR1 is MGHDK, CDR2 SYGVNS. CDR3: CASSLTAGAETQYF. Here the CDR3 DNA reads TGTGCCAGCAGTCTCACCGCAGGGGCGGAGACCCAGTACTTC.

The chain uses TRBV5-1 and TRBJ2-7, with D perhaps TRBD2 (6 bases). V was trimmed by 4 bases and J by 7 bases, leaving 18 bases between them. The CDR3 is made up of 14 amino acids. Germline V gene lookup returns CDR1 SGHRS and CDR2 YFSETQ. CDR3 DNA sequence: TGCGCCAGCAGCCAATTGCGGGAAACTGGGGAGCAGTACTTC. The encoded protein is CASSQLRETGEQYF.

CDR3: CASRDWGTYGYTF. DNA of the CDR3: TGCGCCAGCAGAGACTGGGGGACCTATGGCTACACCTTC. The rearrangement joins TRBV4-1 to TRBJ1-2; D may be TRBD1 (5 bases). V lost 6 bases, J lost 4 bases, and 12 bases lay in between. The CDR3 runs to 13 residues. CDR1 is MGHRA, CDR2 YSYEKL, per germline.

The chain links TRBV18 to TRBJ2-7, with a weak D call TRBD2 (5 bases). Trimming cost V 2 bases and J 0 bases, with 11 bases left between them. The CDR3 is 15 residues long. CDR1 and CDR2 (germline): KGHSH, LQKENI. CDR3 in amino acids: CASSPAQLGSYEQYF. The CDR3 bases are TGTGCCAGCTCACCAGCACAACTAGGCTCCTACGAGCAGTACTTC.

The gene calls are TRBV28 and TRBJ2-7, with a weak D call TRBD2 (6 bases). The CDR3 extends over 15 amino acids. The V end lost 5 bases, the J end lost 3 bases, and 17 bases lay between the germline ends. Germline V gives CDR1 MDHEN, CDR2 SYDVKM. Here the CDR3 DNA reads TGTGCCAGCAGTCCCCCCGGGACTCTTCGCTACGAGCAGTACTTC. This codes for CASSPPGTLRYEQYF.

This chain connects TRBV11-2 to TRBJ2-7; 8 bases are a match to TRBD1. The V gene end was trimmed by 5 bases and the J gene end by 5 bases; junction bases not matched to a gene: 8. Germline V gene lookup returns CDR1 SGHAT and CDR2 FQNNGV. The CDR3 loop spans 14 amino acids. CDR3 DNA sequence: TGTGCCAGCAGCCCCCGGGACAGGAGCCACGAGCAGTACTTC. This translates into CASSPRDRSHEQYF.

The V call is TRBV10-3, the J call TRBJ2-1, with D uncertain. Germline V gene lookup returns CDR1 ENHRY and CDR2 SYGVKD. V was trimmed by 2 bases and J by 11 bases, leaving 13 bases between them. The CDR3 covers 13 residues. The CDR3 is CAISEDGGDKQFF. The CDR3 bases are TGTGCCATCAGTGAGGATGGCGGAGATAAGCAGTTCTTC.

This clone was recorded only once. The rearrangement uses TRBV7-6 and TRBJ1-5; D not certain. Germline V gene sequence: CDR1 SGHVS, CDR2 FNYEAQ. The V end was cut by 1 base, the J end by 4 bases, with 17 bases between. The CDR3 extends over 17 amino acids. The CDR3 nucleotides read TGTGCCAGCAGCTTAGAAGAGGGCCGAAGATCAAATCAGCCCCAGCATTTT. As protein: CASSLEEGRRSNQPQHF.